This record covers a single T cell receptor beta chain. This clone's antigen is unknown. The sample holds no much larger clone one base away, and base qualities are not on file. Germline trimming: 4 bases from V, 1 base from J; junction bases outside gene matches: 8. The CDR3 holds 16 amino acids from the cysteine to the phenylalanine. The only DNA kept is the CDR3, 48 bases in frame from the first base. Reading the germline V gene (reference sequence) gives CDR1 PRHDT and CDR2 FYEKMQ. The cohort consisted of more than 650 healthy bone marrow donors. Cohort members were all nominally healthy when sampled, although unrecorded immune exposures were likely present. The donor was CMV seropositive and was included in the group of 300 or so seropositive cohort members. Each donor provided a peripheral blood sample, and peripheral blood mononuclear cells were used for TCR beta sequencing. Genomic DNA was extracted from the blood cell samples with the Qiagen DNeasy Blood Extraction Kit.

Receptor amplification or capture employed the immunoSEQ multiplex PCR assay. For the multiplex PCR, a mixture combining 60 forward primers for TCR Vbeta segments and 13 reverse primers for TCR Jbeta segments was used. Amplification of the CDR3 region of rearranged TCR beta genes was performed with a multiplex PCR assay on genomic DNA. The amplified TCR beta libraries were sequenced on the Illumina HiSeq System as 87-base-pair reads. In the paper's pipeline: A later analysis counted approximately 76 million unique TCR beta chains across the 640 or so repertoires, and some 11 million of these chains were shared by at least two donors. Raw reads were error-corrected and collapsed into unique sequences with a nearest-neighbor algorithm that merged closely related sequences to remove PCR and sequencing errors. Alignment of CDR3 sequences to IMGT reference sequences was used to assign V, D and J gene segments. For a sequence to be retained, at least a six-nucleotide match to both a V gene segment and a J gene segment was required. A rearrangement was called productive if the CDR3 had no stop codons and remained in frame with V and J, and every other rearrangement was called non-productive. Following IMGT convention, CDR3 was defined as the stretch from the second conserved V-encoded cysteine up to the conserved J-encoded phenylalanine. In an earlier analysis of 500 to 650 of the donors, sequences lacking an unambiguous match to a single V gene segment were excluded. An earlier analysis of 500 to 600 of the donors classified V segments as functional when productive rearrangements were above 56.7% and as segregating when the standard deviation between donors was above 5%. A statistical classification framework was developed to diagnose cytomegalovirus status using the catalog of TCR beta chain sequences. V and J gene assignment, in a later analysis, came from comparing TCR nucleotide sequences with IMGT/GENE-DB human TR gene sequences. Using the TCRdist pipeline, a later analysis assigned CDR3 sequences along with most-parsimonious VDJ recombination scenarios. In a later analysis, each TCR beta chain was defined by its CDR3 amino acid sequence together with its V-gene family, and reads without a unique V-gene family were excluded. As a way to deal with suspected cross-contamination and a sequencing artifact, a later analysis dropped 450 to 700 nucleotide sequences that were highly shared and had low generation probability. A later analysis calculated a clonal expansion index for each public chain from normalized within-repertoire ranks of inferred template counts. In a later analysis, generation probabilities were computed with a VDJ recombination model fitted to out-of-frame rearrangements, and the resulting probabilities were checked against IGoR. In a later analysis, hypergeometric tests were used to score TCR-TCR, TCR-HLA and TCR-CMV co-occurrence, with a repertoire-size bias correction applied to TCR pairs. In a later analysis, false discovery rates were estimated by permuting HLA or CMV assignments 20 times. In a later analysis, co-occurring TCRs were grouped with DBSCAN, and TCRdist sequence similarity was added when clustering was performed within HLA-allele-positive subsets. Co-occurrence clustering excluded repertoires with fewer than 30,000 or more than 120,000 public chains, plus five with anomalous nucleotide sharing. This immuneACCESS table, as held by TCRdb, lists in-frame sequences with V and J called but not all clones. Of the missing ones, under half trace to an unresolved V gene in checked studies; the others have no known cause. D and trimming were read from the DNA, whereas the V and J calls and clone size are those reported in that table. Present in this sample are 150,000 to 200,000 clones, 60% to 80% of which were seen just once. The ten biggest clones cover under 8% of the sample.

The sample is drawn from a study of cytomegalovirus exposure and HLA in healthy donors listed by TCRdb under 2017. Concerning the study at large: In an earlier analysis of about 560 of the donors, approximately 300 Gb of sequence data and approximately 100 million unique TCR beta sequences from roughly 200 million T cells were reported. An early release that covered around 590 HLA-typed donors contained approximately 300 gigabases of sequencing data and 65 million to 100 million unique TCR sequences. Among the roughly 400 genotyped donors, roughly 80% belonged to the genetic ancestry cluster associated with self-reported Caucasian donors. The study was designed to test whether signatures of past pathogen exposure could be identified by cataloging public T cell receptors. The study used immunosequencing to profile the T cell repertoires of several hundred subjects and linked those repertoires to cytomegalovirus serostatus. Along with the approximately 670-subject first cohort, a separate validation cohort of over a hundred different subjects was used. To predict cytomegalovirus infection status, the study brought together high-throughput TCR immunosequencing, statistical association of individual TCRs with disease status, and machine learning. In a later analysis, previously published TCR beta repertoires from some 640 donors were re-analyzed and high-resolution HLA genotyping was added so that TCR occurrence patterns could be studied. Rather than using new phenotypic data, the later analysis identified candidate immune exposures from TCR beta sequences and from how often those sequences occurred across donors. In an earlier analysis of roughly 600 of the donors, high-throughput TCR beta sequencing was used to judge whether each TCR beta V gene segment behaved as functional or pseudogenic. Donor age, sex, ethnicity and CMV serostatus were compiled together with the repertoire data. Genome-wide SNP genotypes for about 60% of the roughly 700 donors were used in a later genetic analysis, which treated that subset as a discovery cohort. All discovery cohort repertoires had been generated on a single sequencing platform. HLA typing covered class I and class II loci at four-digit resolution. Typing coverage differed by locus: A, B, C, DRB1 and DQB1 were typed in roughly 629-640 donors, DQA1 in roughly 500, DPA1 in 600 to 610, and DPB1 in 400 to 480. Because of strong linkage in the cohort, four to six DR-DQ haplotypes were treated as single units for association and clustering. On average, roughly 200,000 unique TCR beta nucleotide sequences were sequenced per donor among 398 genotyped donors of the cohort, with roughly 18% of those sequences being non-productive.

Beyond this particular receptor, the publication reports: It was suggested by the authors that the approach could potentially be generalized to other disease states and immunological phenotypes. Linkage disequilibrium might explain the correlated functional status among segregating V segments, but an unknown experimental factor could not be excluded. Most TCR sequences were seen in very few donors, while some public TCRs were found in many individuals. Compared with equally common non-associated chains, HLA-associated TCR beta chains in a later analysis were more clonally expanded and had lower generation probabilities. According to a later analysis, TCR association rates differed among HLA loci, with DRB1 alleles showing the most associated TCRs and HLA-C alleles showing the fewest. The classifier was reported to diagnose cytomegalovirus status with high specificity and sensitivity in both the original and validation cohorts. Specific HLA alleles were associated with about 17,000 TCR beta sequences at a false discovery rate of 0.05 in a later analysis. In vitro tests confirmed that a few of the cytomegalovirus-associated TCR beta chains recognize cytomegalovirus antigens. In this cohort, only TCR beta chains were sequenced, and detectable features were limited by the absence of alpha or paired-chain data. Immune exposure information for the cohort was limited to CMV serostatus. A later analysis found that most CMV-associated TCR beta chains appeared HLA-restricted, with HLA associations seemingly driven largely by CMV exposure. Because HLA typing was missing for some donors at each locus, association tests included only the typed subset. The 87-base-pair reads could not distinguish some IMGT-functional V segments, including TRBV6-2 and TRBV6-3, so those segments were excluded. When HLA alleles, especially DR and DQ, strongly co-occurred, TCR associations were difficult to assign to individual alleles. A cluster of highly shared sequence variants was judged likely to represent a technical artifact of the sequencing pipeline. According to a later genetic analysis, donors in an Asian-associated ancestry cluster had fewer N-insertions in productive TCRs than the roughly 700-donor mean. The study gave a list of over 150 TCR beta chains associated with cytomegalovirus. The presence/absence analyses assumed that sequencing depth was roughly uniform across donors, and that assumption may not be true. In an earlier analysis of around 600 of the donors, most TCR beta V segments appeared in productive rearrangements about 87% or about 30% of the time, broadly matching IMGT annotations. In a later genetic analysis, a missense DCLRE1C variant was associated with V-gene and J-gene trimming of TCR beta chains, and the association was replicated in an independent cohort. The earlier analysis of 450 to 700 of the donors excluded approximately 15 rarely observed V segments, including chromosome 9 orphons, because counts were too low. In a later analysis, several top co-occurrence clusters were reported to appear linked to parvovirus B19, influenza, CMV and Epstein-Barr virus. A further reported finding was that TCR beta sequences accurately predicted the HLA-A and HLA-B alleles for most subjects in the first cohort.

The sequence is built from TRBV13 and TRBJ1-1; 8 bases in between match TRBD1. Material: PBMCs. This receptor was obtained from a middle-aged man in good health and CMV-seropositive. Read as DNA, the sequence is TGTGCCAGCAGCTCCCACCCTGGACAGGGGAACACTGAAGCTTTCTTT. It translates as CASSSHPGQGNTEAFF. This CDR3, with the reference TRBV13 and TRBJ1-1 proteins standing in past its ends, gives the full variable domain AAGVIQSPRHLIKEKRETATLKCYPIPRHDTVYWYQQGPGQDPQFLISFYEKMQSDKGSIPDRFSAQQFSDYHSELNMSSLELGDSALYFCASSSHPGQGNTEAFFGQGTRLTVV.